Below, 14 T cell receptor beta chains from the same sample are listed, as sequenced in a study of CD8 T cells in Susac syndrome. Random-hexamer reverse transcription was applied to about 0.45 to 1 ug RNA. A single record per CDR3 protein comes from TCRdb applying MiXCR to the immunoSEQ multiplex PCR reads. Altogether fewer than 70,000 distinct CDR3 sequences are present, 85% to 95% being singletons, with the ten largest covering roughly 0.25%. Sequenced: CD8+ T cells from PBMCs. These receptors were taken from a human donor in good health.

V usage is TRBV14 and J usage is TRBJ2-7; D ambiguous. Germline-derived CDR1 and CDR2 are SGHDN and FVKESK. The CDR3 loop spans 11 amino acids. Trimming took off 6 bases at V and 6 bases at J, with 9 bases between the two ends. CDR3 in amino acids: CASRGLSEQYF. CDR3 nucleotides: TGTGCCAGCAGGGGGTTGAGCGAGCAGTACTTC.

CDR3 sequence: CASGLPLEDTQYF. The CDR3, as DNA: TGTGCTAGTGGTTTGCCCCTAGAGGATACGCAGTATTTT. The chain employs TRBV12-5 and TRBJ2-3, with no clear D. The V end was cut by 2 bases, the J end by 6 bases, with 9 bases between. Germline V gene lookup returns CDR1 LGHNT and CDR2 FRNRAP. The CDR3 contains 13 residues.

This chain links TRBV7-2 with TRBJ2-7; no clear D. From germline, CDR1 is SGHTA and CDR2 FQGNSA. V lost 4 bases, J lost 2 bases, and 9 bases lay in between. The CDR3 length is 13 residues. This CDR3 reads CASSSAPAYEQYV. The CDR3 nucleotides read TGTGCCAGCAGCTCTGCCCCGGCCTACGAGCAGTACGTC.

V usage is TRBV12-3 or TRBV12-4 and J usage is TRBJ2-2; tentative D call: TRBD2 (5 bases). The CDR3 runs to 15 residues. V was pared by 6 bases and J by 3 bases, with 14 bases between. The CDR3 loop is CASRLWRADTGELFF. CDR3 DNA: TGTGCCAGCAGGCTATGGCGGGCCGACACCGGGGAGCTGTTTTTT.

CDR3: CSVHTEAFF. CDR3 bases: TGCAGTGTTCACACTGAAGCTTTCTTT. V and J are TRBV20-1 and TRBJ1-1, with D uncertain. The CDR3 spans 9 residues. In germline, CDR1 is DFQATT, CDR2 SNEGSKA (reference sequence). Trimming shortened V by 7 bases and J by 3 bases, and 3 bases separated the two germline ends.

This chain connects TRBV6-2 or TRBV6-3 to TRBJ2-2; D not resolved. Germline values: CDR1 MNHEY, CDR2 SVGEGT. The V gene lost 4 bases and the J gene lost 5 bases, with 5 bases spanning the gap. This CDR3 comprises 12 residues. CDR3: CASSWPTGELFF. The CDR3 coding sequence is TGTGCCAGCAGTTGGCCGACCGGGGAGCTGTTTTTT.

This chain uses TRBV4-1 with TRBJ2-2, with 11 bases that match TRBD1. There are 15 residues in the CDR3. CDR1 and CDR2 from the germline V gene are MGHRA and YSYEKL. Trimming removed 3 bases from V and 6 bases from J; junction bases left unmatched: 3. CDR3 sequence: CASSQGQGVAGELFF. In DNA form, the CDR3 reads TGCGCCAGCAGCCAGGGACAGGGGGTTGCCGGGGAGCTGTTTTTT.

V and J are TRBV29-1 and TRBJ2-7; TRBD2 matches 13 bases. CDR3 size: 14 residues. The ends lost 6 bases at V and 2 bases at J; junction bases unmatched: 4. Germline-derived CDR1 and CDR2 are SQVTM and ANQGSEA. The CDR3 here is CSVVGTSGTYEQYF. The CDR3 region has the DNA TGCAGCGTGGTCGGGACTAGCGGGACCTACGAGCAGTACTTC.

V and J are TRBV4-3 and TRBJ2-5; D may match TRBD1 or TRBD2 (6 bases each). Germline CDR1 LGHNA, CDR2 YSLEER. The CDR3 is made up of 16 amino acids. V lost 0 bases to trimming and J lost 5 bases, with 16 bases between them. As DNA, the CDR3 is TGCGCCAGCAGCCAAGACCGACAGGCCCGGGGGGAGACCCAGTACTTC. It is translated as CASSQDRQARGETQYF.

This clonotype was found once. The rearrangement uses TRBV18 and TRBJ2-7; D perhaps matches TRBD1 (6 bases). V was shortened by 5 bases and J by 3 bases, with 8 bases between the two germline ends. The CDR3 has 12 residues. Germline CDR1 KGHSH, CDR2 LQKENI. CDR3 in DNA: TGTGCCAGCTCAGGACAGTTCTACGAGCAGTACTTC. Translated: CASSGQFYEQYF.

This chain uses TRBV3-1 with TRBJ2-3; 9 bases line up with TRBD2. In germline, CDR1 is LGHDT, CDR2 YNNKEL (reference sequence). The ends lost 4 bases at V and 6 bases at J; junction bases unmatched: 11. The CDR3 is 16 amino acids. CDR3 in DNA: TGTGCCAGCAGCCTCAGGGAGCGGGGGGCCACGGATACGCAGTATTTT. Its protein product is CASSLRERGATDTQYF.

The genes are TRBV28 and TRBJ2-7; 8 bases are shared with TRBD2. The V gene end was trimmed by 6 bases and the J gene end by 3 bases; junction bases not matched to a gene: 13. Germline V gives CDR1 MDHEN, CDR2 SYDVKM. The CDR3 is made up of 16 amino acids. The CDR3 DNA is TGTGCCAGCAGACATCAACCGGGACTAGGGGACTACGAGCAGTACTTC. This sequence encodes CASRHQPGLGDYEQYF.

The rearrangement uses TRBV2 and TRBJ2-7, with D perhaps TRBD1 or TRBD2 (5 bases each). CDR1 is SNHLY, CDR2 FYNNEI, per germline. The CDR3 consists of 16 residues. V shed 9 bases and J shed 3 bases, with 24 bases lying between them. Here the CDR3 reads CASMQVVWDRVYEQYF. The CDR3, as DNA: TGTGCCAGTATGCAGGTCGTTTGGGACCGCGTCTACGAGCAGTACTTC. The entire variable domain, with the rest obtained from reference TRBV2 and TRBJ2-7, is as follows: EPEVTQTPSHQVTQMGQEVILRCVPISNHLYFYWYRQILGQKVEFLVSFYNNEISEKSEIFDDQFSVERPDGSNFTLKIRSTKLEDSAMYFCASMQVVWDRVYEQYFGPGTRLTVT.

The CDR3 DNA follows: TGTGCCAGCACCAGAAGCCCCGGAAGGGGGACAGATACGCAGTATTTT. It is translated as CASTRSPGRGTDTQYF. The genes are TRBV2 and TRBJ2-3, with D possibly matching TRBD1 (6 bases). The CDR3 length is 16 residues. The V gene's germline CDR1 is SNHLY and CDR2 FYNNEI. The germline V and J ends were trimmed by 7 bases and 3 bases, with 20 bases remaining between them.